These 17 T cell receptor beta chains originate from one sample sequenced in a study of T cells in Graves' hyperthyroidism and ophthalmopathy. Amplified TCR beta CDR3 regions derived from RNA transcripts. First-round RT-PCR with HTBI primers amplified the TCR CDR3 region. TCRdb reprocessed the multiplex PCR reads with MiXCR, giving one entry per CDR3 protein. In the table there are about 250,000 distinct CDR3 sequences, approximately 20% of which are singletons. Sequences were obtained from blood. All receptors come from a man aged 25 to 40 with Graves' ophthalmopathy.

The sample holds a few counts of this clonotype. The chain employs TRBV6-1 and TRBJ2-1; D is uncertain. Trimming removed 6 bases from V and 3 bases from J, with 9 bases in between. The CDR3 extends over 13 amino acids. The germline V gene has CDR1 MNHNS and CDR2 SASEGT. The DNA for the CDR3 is TGTGCCAGCAGGGTTGGTTACTACAATGAGCAGTTCTTC. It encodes CASRVGYYNEQFF.

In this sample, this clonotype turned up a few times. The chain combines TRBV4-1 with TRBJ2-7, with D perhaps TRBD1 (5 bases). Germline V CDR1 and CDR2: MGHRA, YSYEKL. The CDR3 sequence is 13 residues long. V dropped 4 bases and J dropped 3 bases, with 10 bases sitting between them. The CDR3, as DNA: TGCGCCAGCAGCCTGGACACGGTCTACGAGCAGTACTTC. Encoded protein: CASSLDTVYEQYF.

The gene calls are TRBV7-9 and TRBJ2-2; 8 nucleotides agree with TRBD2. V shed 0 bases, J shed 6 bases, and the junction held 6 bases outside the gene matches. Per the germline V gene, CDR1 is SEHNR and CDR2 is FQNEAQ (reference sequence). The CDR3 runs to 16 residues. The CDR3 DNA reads TGTGCCAGCAGCTTAGCCCAGCGGGAGTCGTCCGGGGAGCTGTTTTTT. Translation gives CASSLAQRESSGELFF.

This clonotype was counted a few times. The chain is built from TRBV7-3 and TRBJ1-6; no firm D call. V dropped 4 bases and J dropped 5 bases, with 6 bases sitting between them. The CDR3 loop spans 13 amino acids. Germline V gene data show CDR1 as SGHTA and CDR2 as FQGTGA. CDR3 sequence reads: CASSSRNNSPLHF. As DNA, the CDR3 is TGTGCCAGCAGCTCCCGAAATAATTCACCCCTCCACTTT.

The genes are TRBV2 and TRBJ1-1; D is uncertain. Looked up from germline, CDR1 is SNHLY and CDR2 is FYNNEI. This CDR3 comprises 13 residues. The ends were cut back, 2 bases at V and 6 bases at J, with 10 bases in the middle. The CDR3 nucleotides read TGTGCCAGCAGTGAACGGAGGAGCGCTGAAGCTTTCTTT. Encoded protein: CASSERRSAEAFF. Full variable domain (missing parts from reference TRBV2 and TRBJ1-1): EPEVTQTPSHQVTQMGQEVILRCVPISNHLYFYWYRQILGQKVEFLVSFYNNEISEKSEIFDDQFSVERPDGSNFTLKIRSTKLEDSAMYFCASSERRSAEAFFGQGTRLTVV.

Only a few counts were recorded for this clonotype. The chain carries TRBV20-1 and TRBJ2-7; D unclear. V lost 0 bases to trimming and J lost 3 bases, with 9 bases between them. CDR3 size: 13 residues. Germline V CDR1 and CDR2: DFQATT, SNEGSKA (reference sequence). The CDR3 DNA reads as TGCAGTGCTAGAGAAAAGGGCCACTACGAGCAGTACTTC. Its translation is CSAREKGHYEQYF.

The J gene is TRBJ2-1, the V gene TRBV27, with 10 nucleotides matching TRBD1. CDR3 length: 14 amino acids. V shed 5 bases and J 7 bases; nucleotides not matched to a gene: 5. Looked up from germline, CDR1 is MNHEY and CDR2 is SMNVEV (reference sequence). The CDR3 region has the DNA TGTGCCAGCAGTCCCCGACAGGGGGCAAATGAGCAGTTCTTC. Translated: CASSPRQGANEQFF.

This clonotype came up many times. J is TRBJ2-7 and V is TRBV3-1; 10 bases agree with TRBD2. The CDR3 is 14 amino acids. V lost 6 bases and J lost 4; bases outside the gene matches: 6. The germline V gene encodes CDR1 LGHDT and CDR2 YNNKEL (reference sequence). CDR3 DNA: TGTGCCAGCAGACCTAGCGGGAGACTATACGAGCAGTACTTC. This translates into CASRPSGRLYEQYF.

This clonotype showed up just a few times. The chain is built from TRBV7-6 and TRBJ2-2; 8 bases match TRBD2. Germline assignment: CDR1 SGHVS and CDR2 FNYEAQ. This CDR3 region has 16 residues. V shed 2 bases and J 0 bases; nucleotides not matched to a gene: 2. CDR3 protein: CASSLLAGTNTGELFF. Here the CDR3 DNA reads TGTGCCAGCAGCTTATTAGCGGGGACGAACACCGGGGAGCTGTTTTTT.

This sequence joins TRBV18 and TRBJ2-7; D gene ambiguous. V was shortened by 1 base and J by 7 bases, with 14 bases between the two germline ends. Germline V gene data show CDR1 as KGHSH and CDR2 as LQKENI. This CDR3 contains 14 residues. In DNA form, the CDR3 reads TGTGCCAGCTCACCACATAGCATCTCTAAAGAGCAGTACTTC. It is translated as CASSPHSISKEQYF. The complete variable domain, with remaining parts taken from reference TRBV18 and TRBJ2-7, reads NAGVMQNPRHLVRRRGQEARLRCSPMKGHSHVYWYRQLPEEGLKFMVYLQKENIIDESGMPKERFSAEFPKEGPSILRIQQVVRGDSAAYFCASSPHSISKEQYFGPGTRLTVT.

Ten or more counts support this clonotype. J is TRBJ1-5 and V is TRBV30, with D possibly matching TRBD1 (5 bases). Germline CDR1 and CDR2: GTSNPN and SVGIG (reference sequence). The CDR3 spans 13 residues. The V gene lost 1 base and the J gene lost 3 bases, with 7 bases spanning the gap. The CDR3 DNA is TGTGCCTGGAGTGAACAGGACAATCAGCCCCAGCATTTT. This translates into CAWSEQDNQPQHF.

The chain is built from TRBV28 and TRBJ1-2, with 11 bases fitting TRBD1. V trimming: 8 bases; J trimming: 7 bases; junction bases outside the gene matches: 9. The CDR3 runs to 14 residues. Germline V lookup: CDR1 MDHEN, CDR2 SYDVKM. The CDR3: CASVGGTGGLGYTF. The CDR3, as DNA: TGTGCCAGCGTAGGCGGGACAGGGGGTCTTGGCTACACCTTC.

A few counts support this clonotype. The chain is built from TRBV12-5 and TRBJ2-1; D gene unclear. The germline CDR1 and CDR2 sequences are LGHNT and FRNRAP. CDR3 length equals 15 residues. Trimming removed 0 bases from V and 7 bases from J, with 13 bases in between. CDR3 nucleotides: TGTGCTAGTGGTTTGGTACGCGTACTCGAGAATGAGCAGTTCTTC. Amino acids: CASGLVRVLENEQFF.

The DNA for the CDR3 is TGTGCCAGCAGCCAAGATCTCGCGGTGGTGACTGAAGCTTTCTTT. Its protein product is CASSQDLAVVTEAFF. The chain uses TRBV3-1 and TRBJ1-1; D gene uncertain. Germline lookup yields CDR1 LGHDT and CDR2 YNNKEL (reference sequence). Trimming left V 0 bases short and J 5 bases short, with 13 bases between. There are 15 residues in the CDR3. The complete variable domain, with remaining parts taken from reference TRBV3-1 and TRBJ1-1, reads DTAVSQTPKYLVTQMGNDKSIKCEQNLGHDTMYWYKQDSKKFLKIMFSYNNKELIINETVPNRFSPKSPDKAHLNLHINSLELGDSAVYFCASSQDLAVVTEAFFGQGTRLTVV.

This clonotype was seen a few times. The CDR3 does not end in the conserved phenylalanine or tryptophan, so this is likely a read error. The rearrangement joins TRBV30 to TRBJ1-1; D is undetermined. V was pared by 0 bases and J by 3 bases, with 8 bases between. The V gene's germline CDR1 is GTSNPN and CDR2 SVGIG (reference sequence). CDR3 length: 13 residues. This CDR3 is CAWSVRQDTEAFL. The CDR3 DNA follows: TGTGCCTGGAGTGTACGGCAGGACACTGAAGCTTTCCTT.

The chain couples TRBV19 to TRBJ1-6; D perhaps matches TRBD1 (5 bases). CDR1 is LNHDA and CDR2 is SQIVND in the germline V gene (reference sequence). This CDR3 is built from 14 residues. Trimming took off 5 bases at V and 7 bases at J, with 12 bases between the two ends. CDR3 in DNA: TGTGCCAGTAGTCCGCGCGGGGCAAATTCACCCCTCCACTTT. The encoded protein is CASSPRGANSPLHF.

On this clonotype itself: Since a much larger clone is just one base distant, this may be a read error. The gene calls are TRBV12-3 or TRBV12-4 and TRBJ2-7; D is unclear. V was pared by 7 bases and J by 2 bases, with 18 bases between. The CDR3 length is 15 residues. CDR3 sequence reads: CASTRDFTPPYEQYF. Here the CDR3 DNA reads TGTGCCAGCACGCGAGACTTCACCCCCCCCTACGAGCAGTACTTC.